This entry features one TCR beta chain sequence. Its antigen is currently not known. A much larger clone lies a single base off, so this may be a read error. Stable Graves' hyperthyroidism was defined as no progression to ophthalmopathy during 18 months of follow-up. Hyperthyroidism patients were newly diagnosed, had a disease duration of under 2 months, and were aged 18 to 65 years. Exclusion was applied to patients with uncontrolled infections, other autoimmune diseases, pregnancy or lactation. Diagnoses relied on clinical symptoms, serum thyroxine and TRAb, thyroid ultrasound and orbital computed tomography. PBMCs were separated from roughly 9.6 ml of fresh peripheral blood using Ficoll-Paque density gradient centrifugation. Total RNA was extracted with Trizol reagent, and quality was checked on an Agilent 2100 Bioanalyzer. The TCR beta CDR3 regions were amplified from RNA transcripts. For the first round of RT-PCR on the TCR CDR3, the HTBI primer set was used together with the Qiagen OneStep RT-PCR kit. The libraries were constructed in a second round of multiplex PCR and then size-selected and purified. The libraries were sequenced on an Illumina HiSeq2000 using paired-end 100 bp reads. As for the authors' bioinformatics: SOAPnuke was used to process the raw data, throwing out any read that contained adapters or uncalled bases, had a mean Phred below 15, or lacked an exact constant-primer or identifier match. COPE v1.2.5 was used to merge high-quality paired reads, and clonotypes were defined as unique nucleotide sequences. MiTCR v1.1 was used to align clonotypes to the IMGT TRBV, TRBD and TRBJ reference segments. The analysis included only V-J combinations with a frequency above 0.0001, which together covered approximately 99% of the repertoires. The TCS score was defined as the ratio of F50 (clonal expansion) to E x V (chaos), calculated using BLOSUM62-based TCRdist between CDR3 peptides within each V-J. Welch's t-statistics and random forest reduced 500 to 550 V-J features to about 13, which were used in a naive Bayes classifier (R e1071). The Morisita-Horn index was used to measure how similar the thyroid and blood repertoires were. TCRdb redid the processing of the public reads, applying fastp at Q25 and MiXCR, and retained in-frame beta chains. Rows with a matching CDR3 protein are joined into one entry that keeps the most common DNA and genes. TCRdb, not the original authors, processed these V and J calls. The sample table lists under 130,000 distinct CDR3 sequences, over 45% of them with a count of one. Of the sample, approximately 25% falls within the top ten clones.

The sample comes from a study of T cells in Graves' hyperthyroidism and ophthalmopathy (dated by TCRdb to about 2019). Notes on the research overall: Peripheral blood was collected at initial diagnosis, before any treatment. The 85 to 100 discovery patients were randomly split 7:3 into training and test sets. In addition, the study compared T-cell repertoires in thyroid tissue and in blood from over 5 Graves' hyperthyroidism patients. After blood sampling, hyperthyroidism patients were treated with methimazole at a starting dose of 30 mg daily, and ophthalmopathy patients were treated with high-dose intravenous methylprednisolone. The paper describes TCR Vbeta CDR3 sequencing of 120 to 150 peripheral blood samples, made up of 40 to 45 ophthalmopathy patients, 70 to 75 hyperthyroidism patients and roughly 17 progressor patients. A discovery cohort of around 98 patients, approximately 44 with Graves' ophthalmopathy and 55 to 65 with stable Graves' hyperthyroidism, was used to find distinguishing TCR V-J signatures. An independent validation cohort of fewer than 20 hyperthyroidism patients and over 15 patients who later progressed to ophthalmopathy tested prospective prediction of ophthalmopathy. What the research found in general, with its limitations: A model built on a 13 V-J signature distinguished ophthalmopathy from stable hyperthyroidism, reaching over 85% sensitivity and around 81% specificity in cross-validation and 80%/75% in testing. In validation, progression to ophthalmopathy was predicted by the model with 55% to 71% sensitivity and roughly 76% specificity, a median of roughly 6 months before onset. No statistical method was used to set the sample size in advance, and investigators knew the group allocation. Most expanded thyroid clonotypes (frequency above 0.001) were also found in blood, which suggests that blood repertoires may mirror thyroid immune responses.

The germline V gene yields SGDLS for CDR1 and YYNGEE for CDR2. The CDR3 contains 15 residues, cysteine and phenylalanine counted. Only the CDR3 region is kept as DNA, spanning 45 bases read in frame from base 1. The sample taken for sequencing was blood. The chain uses TRBV9 and TRBJ2-3, with TRBD2 matching 11 junction bases. This clonotype was sampled from a man aged 35 to 55 with Graves' hyperthyroidism. CDR3 sequence: CASSVRLAGRDTRYF. The sequenced DNA is TGTGCCAGCAGCGTCCGACTAGCGGGAAGAGATACGCGGTATTTT.